These 11 T cell receptor beta chains came from one sample sequenced in a study of lymphopenia after photon versus proton radiotherapy. The protocol was immunoSEQ multiplex PCR, while the TCRdb copy is restricted to in-frame clones and leaves out a portion. The table records 65,000 to 90,000 clones, around 93% of them present only once. The sample here was peripheral blood, taken from a patient treated with photon-based radiotherapy. The receptors derive from a woman in her thirties or forties with cholangiocarcinoma.

This clone was seen only once. The V and J genes are TRBV4-2 and TRBJ1-1; weak D call: TRBD1 (6 bases). The CDR3 extends over 16 amino acids. Germline values: CDR1 LGHNA, CDR2 YNFKEQ. The germline V and J ends were trimmed by 0 bases and 11 bases, with 22 bases remaining between them. CDR3 in amino acids: CASSQDPGGRGELAFF. CDR3 in DNA: TGTGCCAGCAGCCAAGACCCCGGGGGGCGGGGGGAGCTGGCTTTCTTT.

In this sample, this clone turned up once. The CDR3 bases are TGTGCCAGTAGCCCGGGACAGGGCTCCTACAATGAGCAGTTCTTC. Protein product: CASSPGQGSYNEQFF. This chain uses TRBV19 with TRBJ2-1, with 9 nucleotides matching TRBD1. Germline V gives CDR1 LNHDA, CDR2 SQIVND (reference sequence). This CDR3 spans 15 amino acids. With 6 bases clipped from V and 0 bases from J, the junction kept 3 bases outside the gene matches.

The chain links TRBV5-1 to TRBJ2-2; 13 positions agree with TRBD2. The germline gives CDR1 SGHRS, CDR2 YFSETQ. The CDR3 is 16 amino acids. V lost 3 bases, J lost 13 bases, and 12 bases stayed unmatched. CDR3 sequence: CASSSTGTSGIYGLFF. In DNA, the CDR3 is TGCGCCAGCAGCTCCACGGGGACTAGCGGGATTTATGGGCTGTTTTTT.

The V and J genes are TRBV28 and TRBJ1-5; D is perhaps TRBD1 (5 bases). Trimming pared 7 bases from V and 1 base from J, leaving 14 bases between. The V gene's germline CDR1 is MDHEN and CDR2 SYDVKM. The CDR3 spans 15 residues. The CDR3 region has the DNA TGTGCCAGCACGATACCGGGGGAGAGCAATCAGCCCCAGCATTTT. As protein: CASTIPGESNQPQHF. Full variable domain (rest looked up from reference TRBV28 and TRBJ1-5): DVKVTQSSRYLVKRTGEKVFLECVQDMDHENMFWYRQDPGLGLRLIYFSYDVKMKEKGDIPEGYSVSREKKERFSLILESASTNQTSMYLCASTIPGESNQPQHFGDGTRLSIL.

The chain combines TRBV25-1 with TRBJ1-1; a possible D gene is TRBD1 (5 bases). V lost 0 bases to trimming and J lost 0 bases, with 11 bases between them. Per germline, CDR1 MGHDK and CDR2 SYGVNS. CDR3 length: 16 amino acids. CDR3 in amino acids: CASSEYGGNMNTEAFF. As DNA, the CDR3 is TGTGCCAGCAGTGAATATGGGGGAAACATGAACACTGAAGCTTTCTTT.

V and J are TRBV30 and TRBJ1-1; the match to TRBD1 covers 9 bases. After removal of 4 bases from V and 1 base from J, the junction contained 4 bases not matched to a gene. Germline V gene data show CDR1 as GTSNPN and CDR2 as SVGIG (reference sequence). This CDR3 is built from 14 residues. The CDR3 reads CAWNRDRENTEAFF. CDR3 DNA: TGTGCCTGGAACCGGGACAGGGAGAACACTGAAGCTTTCTTT. Based on the CDR3 plus reference TRBV30 and TRBJ1-1, the full variable domain is SQTIHQWPATLVQPVGSPLSLECTVEGTSNPNLYWYRQAAGRGLQLLFYSVGIGQISSEVPQNLSASRPQDRQFILSSKKLLLSDSGFYLCAWNRDRENTEAFFGQGTRLTVV.

This chain joins TRBV5-1 and TRBJ2-2, with TRBD1 matching over 7 bases. V shed 5 bases and J 6 bases; nucleotides not matched to a gene: 7. The CDR3 runs 14 residues. The germline CDR1 and CDR2 sequences are SGHRS and YFSETQ. The DNA of the CDR3 is TGCGCCAGCAGGACAGGGTTGGAGGCCGGGGAGCTGTTTTTT. Residues: CASRTGLEAGELFF.

V is TRBV10-3 and J is TRBJ1-3; D is unclear. The CDR3 length is 13 residues. Germline CDR1 ENHRY, CDR2 SYGVKD. The V and J ends lost 8 bases and 0 bases respectively, with 8 bases between them. CDR3 in DNA: TGTGCCATCCGAATTTCCTCTGGAAACACCATATATTTT. This codes for CAIRISSGNTIYF.

V gene TRBV28 combines with J gene TRBJ2-7; possibly TRBD2 for D (5 bases). The CDR3 extends over 16 amino acids. Germline assignment: CDR1 MDHEN and CDR2 SYDVKM. V gave up 7 bases and J gave up 7 bases, with 26 bases separating them. The CDR3 loop is CASNSEGTGTLREQYF. In nucleotides, the CDR3 is TGTGCCAGCAACTCCGAGGGTACCGGAACCCTGAGGGAGCAGTACTTC.

The rearrangement joins TRBV30 to TRBJ2-7; the D is unclear. There are 14 residues in the CDR3. Germline lookup yields CDR1 GTSNPN and CDR2 SVGIG (reference sequence). Trimming took 1 base from V and 6 from J, leaving 16 bases between them. The CDR3 bases are TGTGCCTGGAGTGAGGGTGGTAGCCTGGGCGAGCAGTACTTC. It specifies CAWSEGGSLGEQYF.

This chain uses TRBV9 with TRBJ1-1; no reliable D call. Germline assignment: CDR1 SGDLS and CDR2 YYNGEE. The CDR3 has 13 residues. The V end lost 0 bases, the J end lost 7 bases, and 10 bases lay between the germline ends. The CDR3 here is CASSVGSGLEAFF. CDR3 coding DNA: TGTGCCAGCAGCGTAGGGTCAGGCCTTGAAGCTTTCTTT. The full variable domain, its missing parts supplied by reference TRBV9 and TRBJ1-1, is DSGVTQTPKHLITATGQRVTLRCSPRSGDLSVYWYQQSLDQGLQFLIQYYNGEERAKGNILERFSAQQFPDLHSELNLSSLELGDSALYFCASSVGSGLEAFFGQGTRLTVV.